The T cell receptor beta chain under discussion was sequenced for a study of blood T cell repertoires in COVID-19. Study information: Collection of acute and convalescent COVID-19 samples took place in the United States, Italy and Spain. PBMCs, B-cell-depleted T cells, or T cells were the source of the cDNA or gDNA that made up the material.

The germline V gene has CDR1 SNHLY and CDR2 FYNNEI. The CDR3 has 13 residues. Between the trimmed V and J ends, which lost 6 bases and 0 bases, there was a span of 6 bases. Methods used by the authors: Amplification with reference gene primers provided the estimates of nucleated cell counts. Generated by immunoSEQ multiplex PCR, the TCRdb table keeps only in-frame clones and is missing some. V and J calls and clone size are those listed in that table; D and trimming were worked out from the DNA. The data contain around 110,000 clones, about 85% of them singletons. The receptor's source is a middle-aged man with acute or convalescent COVID-19. Sequencing used peripheral blood. The J gene is TRBJ1-5, the V gene TRBV2, with a weak D call TRBD1 (6 bases). Here the CDR3 DNA reads TGTGCCAGCAGACAGGGTAGCAATCAGCCCCAGCATTTT. It yields the protein CASRQGSNQPQHF.